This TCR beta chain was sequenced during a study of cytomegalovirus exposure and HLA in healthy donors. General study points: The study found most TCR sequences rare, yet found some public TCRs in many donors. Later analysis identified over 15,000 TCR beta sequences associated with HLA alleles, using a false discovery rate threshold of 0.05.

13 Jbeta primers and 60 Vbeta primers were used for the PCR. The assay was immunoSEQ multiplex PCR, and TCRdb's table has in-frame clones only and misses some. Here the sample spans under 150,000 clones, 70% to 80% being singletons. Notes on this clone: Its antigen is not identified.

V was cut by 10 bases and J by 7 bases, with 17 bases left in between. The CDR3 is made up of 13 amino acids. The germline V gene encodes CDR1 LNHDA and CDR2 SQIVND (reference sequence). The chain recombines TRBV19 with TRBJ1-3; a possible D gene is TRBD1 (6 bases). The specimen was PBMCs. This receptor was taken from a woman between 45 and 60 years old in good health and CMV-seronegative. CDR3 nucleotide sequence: TGTGCCACCCGACCGGGGACATTTAACACCATATATTTT. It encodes CATRPGTFNTIYF. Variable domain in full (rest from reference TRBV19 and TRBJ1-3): DGGITQSPKYLFRKEGQNVTLSCEQNLNHDAMYWYRQDPGQGLRLIYYSQIVNDFQKGDIAEGYSVSREKKESFPLTVTSAQKNPTAFYLCATRPGTFNTIYFGEGSWLTVV.